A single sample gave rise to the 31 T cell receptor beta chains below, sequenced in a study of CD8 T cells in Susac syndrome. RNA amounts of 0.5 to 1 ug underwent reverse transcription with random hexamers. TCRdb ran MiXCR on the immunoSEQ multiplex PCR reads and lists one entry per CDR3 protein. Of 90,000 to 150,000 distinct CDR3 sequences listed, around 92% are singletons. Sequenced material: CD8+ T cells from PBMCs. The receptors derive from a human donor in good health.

In DNA, the CDR3 is TGTGCCTGGAGTGTACTGGGCAGCTTGAGTGAAAAACTGTTTTTT. This encodes CAWSVLGSLSEKLFF. This chain uses TRBV30 with TRBJ1-4, with D uncertain. The CDR3 loop spans 15 amino acids. Trimming removed 0 bases at V and 7 bases at J, with 15 bases between. Germline V gene sequence: CDR1 GTSNPN, CDR2 SVGIG (reference sequence).

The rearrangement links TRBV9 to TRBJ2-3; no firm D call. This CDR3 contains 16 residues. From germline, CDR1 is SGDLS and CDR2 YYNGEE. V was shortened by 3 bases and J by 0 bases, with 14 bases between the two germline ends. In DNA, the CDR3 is TGTGCCAGCAGCGACGGAACGGCGGCTAGCACAGATACGCAGTATTTT. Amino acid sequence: CASSDGTAASTDTQYF.

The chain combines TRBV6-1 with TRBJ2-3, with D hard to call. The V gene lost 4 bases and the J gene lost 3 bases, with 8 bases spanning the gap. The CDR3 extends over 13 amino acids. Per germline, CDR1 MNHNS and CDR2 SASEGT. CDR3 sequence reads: CASSGAATDTQYF. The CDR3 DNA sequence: TGTGCCAGCAGTGGGGCCGCAACAGATACGCAGTATTTT.

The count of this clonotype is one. CDR3 loop: CASSRPGTGPNTEAFF. The CDR3, as DNA: TGTGCCAGCAGTCGTCCCGGGACAGGACCGAACACTGAAGCTTTCTTT. The V gene is TRBV27, the J gene TRBJ1-1; 8 bases match TRBD1. V trimming: 5 bases; J trimming: 1 base; junction bases outside the gene matches: 9. Germline V lookup: CDR1 MNHEY, CDR2 SMNVEV (reference sequence). CDR3 length equals 16 residues.

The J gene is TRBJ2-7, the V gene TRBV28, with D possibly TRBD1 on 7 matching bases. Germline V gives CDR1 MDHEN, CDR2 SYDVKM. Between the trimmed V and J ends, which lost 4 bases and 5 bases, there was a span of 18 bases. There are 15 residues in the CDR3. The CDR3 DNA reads TGTGCCAGCAGTTCCCGTGGAGGGGGCCTCCACGAGCAGTACTTC. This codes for CASSSRGGGLHEQYF.

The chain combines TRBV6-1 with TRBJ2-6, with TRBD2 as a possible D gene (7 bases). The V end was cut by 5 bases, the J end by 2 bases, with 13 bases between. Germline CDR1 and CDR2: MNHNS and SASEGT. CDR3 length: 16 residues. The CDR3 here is CASSTPGGAGANVLTF. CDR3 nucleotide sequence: TGTGCCAGCAGTACCCCGGGGGGCGCTGGGGCCAACGTCCTGACTTTC.

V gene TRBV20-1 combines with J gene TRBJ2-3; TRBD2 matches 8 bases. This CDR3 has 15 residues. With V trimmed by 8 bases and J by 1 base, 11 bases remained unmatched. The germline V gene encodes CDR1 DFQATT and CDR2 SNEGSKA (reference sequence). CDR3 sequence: CSLGFSGIGTDTQYF. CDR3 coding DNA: TGCAGTCTGGGGTTTAGCGGGATCGGCACAGATACGCAGTATTTT.

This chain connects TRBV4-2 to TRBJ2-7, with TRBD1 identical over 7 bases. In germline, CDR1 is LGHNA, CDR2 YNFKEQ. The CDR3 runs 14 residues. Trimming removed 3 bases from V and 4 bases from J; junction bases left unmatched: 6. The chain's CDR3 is CASSQLTGRYEQYF. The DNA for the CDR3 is TGTGCCAGCAGCCAGCTGACAGGGCGATACGAGCAGTACTTC.

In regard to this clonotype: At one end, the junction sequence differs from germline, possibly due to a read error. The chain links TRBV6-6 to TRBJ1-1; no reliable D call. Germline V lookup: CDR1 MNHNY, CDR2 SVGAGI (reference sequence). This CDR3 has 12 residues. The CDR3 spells CASSSRALSPFF. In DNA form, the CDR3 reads TGTGCCAGCAGTTCCCGCGCCCTCTCCCCATTTTTT.

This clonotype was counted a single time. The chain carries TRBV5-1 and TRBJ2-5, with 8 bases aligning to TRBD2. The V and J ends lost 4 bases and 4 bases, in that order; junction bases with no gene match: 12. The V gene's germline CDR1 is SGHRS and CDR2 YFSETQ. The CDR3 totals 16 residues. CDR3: CASSLSGLGPRETQYF. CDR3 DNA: TGCGCCAGCAGCCTATCGGGACTAGGGCCCCGAGAGACCCAGTACTTC.

DNA of the CDR3: TGTGCCAGCAGTCCTACTCATGGGGGTCAAGAGACCCAGTACTTC. Translation gives CASSPTHGGQETQYF. The V gene is TRBV12-3 or TRBV12-4, the J gene TRBJ2-5, with D perhaps matching TRBD1 or TRBD2 (5 bases each). Trimming took off 5 bases at V and 2 bases at J, with 15 bases between the two ends. This CDR3 is built from 15 residues.

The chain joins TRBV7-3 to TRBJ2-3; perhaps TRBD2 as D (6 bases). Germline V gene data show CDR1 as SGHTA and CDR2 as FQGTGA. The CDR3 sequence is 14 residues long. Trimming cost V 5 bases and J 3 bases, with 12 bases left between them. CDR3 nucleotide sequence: TGTGCCAGCAGCACCGCGGGGCTGACAGATACGCAGTATTTT. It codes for CASSTAGLTDTQYF.

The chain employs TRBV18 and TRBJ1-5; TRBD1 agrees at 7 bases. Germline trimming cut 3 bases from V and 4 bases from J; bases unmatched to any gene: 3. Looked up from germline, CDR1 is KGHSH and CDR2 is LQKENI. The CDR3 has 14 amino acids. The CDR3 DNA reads TGTGCCAGCTCACCGACGACAGGGAATCAGCCCCAGCATTTT. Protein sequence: CASSPTTGNQPQHF.

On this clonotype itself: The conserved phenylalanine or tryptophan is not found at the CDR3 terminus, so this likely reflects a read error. CDR3 nucleotides: TGCGCCAGCAGCCAATCGGGAACGAACACCGGGGAGCTGTTTTCT. Its translation is CASSQSGTNTGELFS. The rearrangement uses TRBV4-3 and TRBJ2-2; possibly TRBD2 for D (5 bases). Trimming removed 2 bases at V and 0 bases at J, with 7 bases between. There are 15 residues in the CDR3. Germline CDR1 and CDR2: LGHNA and YSLEER.

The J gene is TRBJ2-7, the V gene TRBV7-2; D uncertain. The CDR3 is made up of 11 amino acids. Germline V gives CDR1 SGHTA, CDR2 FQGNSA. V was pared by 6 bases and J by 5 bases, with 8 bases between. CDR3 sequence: CASRLSHEQYF. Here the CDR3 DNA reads TGTGCCAGCAGACTCTCACACGAGCAGTACTTC.

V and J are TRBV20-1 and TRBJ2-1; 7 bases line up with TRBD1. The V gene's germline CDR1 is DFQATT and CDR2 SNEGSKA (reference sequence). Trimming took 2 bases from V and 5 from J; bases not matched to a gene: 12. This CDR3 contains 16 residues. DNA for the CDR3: TGCAGTGCTAGACCCTTGACCGGGACAGAAAACAATGAGCAGTTCTTC. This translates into CSARPLTGTENNEQFF.

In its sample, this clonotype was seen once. CDR3 amino acids: CASSRAGGRGGELFF. CDR3 sequence (DNA): TGTGCCAGCAGTAGAGCGGGGGGGCGCGGCGGGGAGCTGTTTTTT. The J gene is TRBJ2-2, the V gene TRBV6-2 or TRBV6-3; 10 positions agree with TRBD2. J was trimmed by 7 bases and V by 5 bases; bases with no gene match: 7. This CDR3 has 15 amino acids. The germline CDR1 and CDR2 sequences are MNHEY and SVGEGT.

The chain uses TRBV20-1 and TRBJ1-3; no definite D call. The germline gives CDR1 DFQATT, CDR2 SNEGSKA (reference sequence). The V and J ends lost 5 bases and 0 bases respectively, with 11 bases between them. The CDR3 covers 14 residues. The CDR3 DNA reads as TGCAGTGCTTCGGGCCCAAGCTCTGGAAACACCATATATTTT. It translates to CSASGPSSGNTIYF.

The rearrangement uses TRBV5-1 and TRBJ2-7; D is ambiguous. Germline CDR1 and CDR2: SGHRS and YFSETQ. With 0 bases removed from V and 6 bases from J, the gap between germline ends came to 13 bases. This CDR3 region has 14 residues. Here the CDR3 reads CASSLGPVAPEQYF. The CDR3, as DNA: TGCGCCAGCAGCTTGGGACCTGTAGCCCCCGAGCAGTACTTC.

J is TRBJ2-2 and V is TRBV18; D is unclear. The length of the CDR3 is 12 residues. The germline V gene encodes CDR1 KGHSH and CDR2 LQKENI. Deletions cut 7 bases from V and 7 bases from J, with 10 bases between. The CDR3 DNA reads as TGTGCCAGCTTCCCGTTCGTCGGGGAGCTGTTTTTT. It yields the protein CASFPFVGELFF.

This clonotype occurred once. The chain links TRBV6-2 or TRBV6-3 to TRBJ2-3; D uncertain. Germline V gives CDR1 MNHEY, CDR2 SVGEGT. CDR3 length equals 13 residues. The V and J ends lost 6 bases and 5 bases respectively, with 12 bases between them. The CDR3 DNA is TGTGCCAGCAGCTTAGGACGGGTAGATACGCAGTATTTT. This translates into CASSLGRVDTQYF.

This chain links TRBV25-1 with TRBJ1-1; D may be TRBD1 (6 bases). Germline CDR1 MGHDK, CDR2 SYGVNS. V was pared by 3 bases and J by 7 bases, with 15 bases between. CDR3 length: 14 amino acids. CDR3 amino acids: CASSDEGGIGEAFF. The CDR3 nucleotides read TGTGCCAGCAGTGACGAAGGGGGGATCGGTGAAGCTTTCTTT.

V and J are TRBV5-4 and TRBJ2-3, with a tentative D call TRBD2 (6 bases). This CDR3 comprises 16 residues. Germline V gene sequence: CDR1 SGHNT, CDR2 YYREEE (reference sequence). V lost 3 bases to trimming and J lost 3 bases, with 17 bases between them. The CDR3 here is CASSWLIREKTDTQYF. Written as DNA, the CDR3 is TGTGCCAGCAGCTGGTTAATACGGGAGAAGACAGATACGCAGTATTTT.

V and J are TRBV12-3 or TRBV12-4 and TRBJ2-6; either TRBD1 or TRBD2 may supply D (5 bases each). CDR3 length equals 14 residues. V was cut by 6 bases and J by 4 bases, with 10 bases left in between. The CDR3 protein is CASSWGGGANVLTF. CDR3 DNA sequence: TGTGCCAGCAGCTGGGGCGGGGGGGCCAACGTCCTGACTTTC.

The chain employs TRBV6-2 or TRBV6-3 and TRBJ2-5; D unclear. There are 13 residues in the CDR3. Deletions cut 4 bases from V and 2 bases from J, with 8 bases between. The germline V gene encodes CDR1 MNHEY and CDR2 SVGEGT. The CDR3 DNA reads TGTGCCAGCAGTTCACAGATACAAGAGACCCAGTACTTC. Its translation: CASSSQIQETQYF.

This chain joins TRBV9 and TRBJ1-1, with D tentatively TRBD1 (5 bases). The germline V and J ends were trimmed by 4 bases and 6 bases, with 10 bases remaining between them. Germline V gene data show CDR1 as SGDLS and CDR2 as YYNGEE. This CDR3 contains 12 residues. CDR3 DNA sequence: TGTGCCAGCAGCCCCGGGGGGGCTGAAGCTTTCTTT. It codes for CASSPGGAEAFF.

The CDR3 DNA reads as TGCAGTGCTAGTTACAATGAGCAGTTCTTC. Translation gives CSASYNEQFF. The chain has TRBV20-1 and TRBJ2-1; no firm D call. V was shortened by 3 bases and J by 4 bases, with 1 base between the two germline ends. CDR1 and CDR2 from the germline V gene are DFQATT and SNEGSKA (reference sequence). This CDR3 spans 10 amino acids.

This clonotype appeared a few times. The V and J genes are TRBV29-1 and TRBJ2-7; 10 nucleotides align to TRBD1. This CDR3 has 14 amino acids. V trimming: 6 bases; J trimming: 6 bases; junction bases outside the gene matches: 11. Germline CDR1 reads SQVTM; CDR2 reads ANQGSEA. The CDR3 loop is CSVDRGTGVGEQYF. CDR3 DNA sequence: TGCAGCGTGGACCGCGGGACAGGGGTTGGCGAGCAGTACTTC.

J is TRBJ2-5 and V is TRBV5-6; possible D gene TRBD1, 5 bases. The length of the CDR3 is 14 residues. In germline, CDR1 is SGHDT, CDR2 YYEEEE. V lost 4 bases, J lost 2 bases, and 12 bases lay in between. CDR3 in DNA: TGTGCCAGCAGCCGTTCCCAGGGACAAGAGACCCAGTACTTC. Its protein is CASSRSQGQETQYF.

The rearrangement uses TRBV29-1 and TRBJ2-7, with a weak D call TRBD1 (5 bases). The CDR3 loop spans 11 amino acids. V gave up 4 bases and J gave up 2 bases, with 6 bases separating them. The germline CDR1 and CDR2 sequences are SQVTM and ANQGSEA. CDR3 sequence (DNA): TGCAGCGTTGGGACACCCTACGAGCAGTACTTC. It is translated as CSVGTPYEQYF.

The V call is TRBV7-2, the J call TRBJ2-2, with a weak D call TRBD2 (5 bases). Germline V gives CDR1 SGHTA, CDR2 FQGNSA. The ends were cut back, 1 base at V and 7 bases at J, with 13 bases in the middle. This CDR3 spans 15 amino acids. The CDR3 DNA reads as TGTGCCAGCAGCTTAGAGGTGGGAGCTGGCGGGGAGCTGTTTTTT. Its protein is CASSLEVGAGGELFF.